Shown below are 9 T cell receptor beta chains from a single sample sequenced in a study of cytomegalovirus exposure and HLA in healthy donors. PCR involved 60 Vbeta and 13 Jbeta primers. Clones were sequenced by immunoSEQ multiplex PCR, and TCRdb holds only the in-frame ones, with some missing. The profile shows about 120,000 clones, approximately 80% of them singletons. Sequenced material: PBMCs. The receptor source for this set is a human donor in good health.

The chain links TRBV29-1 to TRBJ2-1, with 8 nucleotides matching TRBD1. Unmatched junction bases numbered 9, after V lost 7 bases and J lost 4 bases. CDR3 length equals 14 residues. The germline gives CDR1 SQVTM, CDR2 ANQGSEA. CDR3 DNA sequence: TGCAGCGAGAAGACAGGGGAAAGTTACAATGAGCAGTTCTTC. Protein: CSEKTGESYNEQFF.

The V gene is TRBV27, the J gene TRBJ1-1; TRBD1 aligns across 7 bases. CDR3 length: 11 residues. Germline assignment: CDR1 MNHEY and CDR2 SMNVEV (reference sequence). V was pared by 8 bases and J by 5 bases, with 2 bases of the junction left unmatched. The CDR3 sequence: CASQGGTEAFF. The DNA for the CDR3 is TGTGCCAGCCAGGGGGGTACTGAAGCTTTCTTT.

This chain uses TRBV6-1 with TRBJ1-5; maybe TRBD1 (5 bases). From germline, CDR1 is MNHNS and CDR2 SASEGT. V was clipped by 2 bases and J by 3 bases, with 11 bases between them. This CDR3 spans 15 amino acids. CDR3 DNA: TGTGCCAGCAGTGAAATGACAGTCCCCAATCAGCCCCAGCATTTT. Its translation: CASSEMTVPNQPQHF.

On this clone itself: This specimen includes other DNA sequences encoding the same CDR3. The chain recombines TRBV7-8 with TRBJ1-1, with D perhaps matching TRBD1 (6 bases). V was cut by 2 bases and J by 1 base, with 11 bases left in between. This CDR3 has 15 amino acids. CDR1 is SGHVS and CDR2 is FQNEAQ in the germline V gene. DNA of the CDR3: TGTGCCAGCAGCTTATCGGGGGGCAGGAACACTGAAGCTTTCTTT. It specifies CASSLSGGRNTEAFF.

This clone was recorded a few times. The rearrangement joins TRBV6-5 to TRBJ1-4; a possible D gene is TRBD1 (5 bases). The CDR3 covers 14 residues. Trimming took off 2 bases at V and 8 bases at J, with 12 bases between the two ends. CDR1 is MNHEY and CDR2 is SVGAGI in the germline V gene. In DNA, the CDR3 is TGTGCCAGCAGTTACGCAGGGTCGAACGAAAAACTGTTTTTT. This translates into CASSYAGSNEKLFF.

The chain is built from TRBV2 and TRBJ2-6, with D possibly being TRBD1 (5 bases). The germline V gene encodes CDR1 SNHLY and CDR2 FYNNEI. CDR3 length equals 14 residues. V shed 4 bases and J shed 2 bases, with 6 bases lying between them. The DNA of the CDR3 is TGTGCCAGCAGTGTGACAGCTGGGGCCAACGTCCTGACTTTC. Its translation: CASSVTAGANVLTF.

The CDR3 DNA sequence: TGTGCCAGTAGTCCCTCGTCAGCGGGAGGCCCGACGCAGTATTTT. It specifies CASSPSSAGGPTQYF. The chain links TRBV19 to TRBJ2-3; 9 bases match TRBD2. V gave up 5 bases and J gave up 9 bases; unmatched junction bases: 12. Germline V lookup: CDR1 LNHDA, CDR2 SQIVND (reference sequence). The CDR3 sequence is 15 residues long.

The CDR3 sequence is CASSESGDRPGYTF. CDR3 DNA: TGTGCCAGCAGTGAAAGTGGGGACAGGCCTGGCTACACCTTC. This sequence joins TRBV6-1 and TRBJ1-2; TRBD1 matches at 8 bases. Germline V gives CDR1 MNHNS, CDR2 SASEGT. The CDR3 is 14 amino acids. V shed 2 bases, J shed 7 bases, and the junction held 6 bases outside the gene matches.

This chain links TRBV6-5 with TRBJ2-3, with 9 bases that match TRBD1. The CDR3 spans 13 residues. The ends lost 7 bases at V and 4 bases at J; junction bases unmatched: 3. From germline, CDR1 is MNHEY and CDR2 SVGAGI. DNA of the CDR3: TGTGCCAGCACCAGACAGGGGGCAGATACGCAGTATTTT. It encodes CASTRQGADTQYF.